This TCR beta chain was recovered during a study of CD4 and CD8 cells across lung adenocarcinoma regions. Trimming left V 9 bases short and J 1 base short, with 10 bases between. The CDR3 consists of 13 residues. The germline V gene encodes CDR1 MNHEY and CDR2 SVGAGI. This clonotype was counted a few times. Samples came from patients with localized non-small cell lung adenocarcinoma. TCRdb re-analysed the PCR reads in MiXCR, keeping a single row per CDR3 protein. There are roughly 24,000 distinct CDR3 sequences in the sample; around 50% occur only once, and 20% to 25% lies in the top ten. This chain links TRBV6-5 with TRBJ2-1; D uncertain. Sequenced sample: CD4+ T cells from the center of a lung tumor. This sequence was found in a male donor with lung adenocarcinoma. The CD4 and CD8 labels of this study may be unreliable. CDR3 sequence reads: CARGGSSYNEQFF. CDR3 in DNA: TGTGCCAGAGGTGGGTCATCCTACAATGAGCAGTTCTTC.